This is a list of T cell receptor beta chains from one sample in a study of regulatory T cells in long-lasting Graves disease. Each CDR3 protein gets one entry after TCRdb re-called the multiplex PCR reads with MiXCR. The table records around 250,000 distinct CDR3 sequences, 20% to 25% of them present only once. Specimen: peripheral blood mononuclear cells (PBMCs), collected at new diagnosis, from a patient treated with antithyroid drugs. The receptors shown here come from a female donor with Graves disease. The CDR3 runs from the conserved cysteine through the conserved F or W.

V	length	J	CDR3
TRBV20-1	12	TRBJ1-2	CSAGARVDGYTF
TRBV5-6	15	TRBJ1-2	CASSLGAGGLRGYTF
TRBV12-5	16	TRBJ2-3	CASVAGTSGFTDTQYF
TRBV18	12	TRBJ2-7	CASSPGGGEQYF
TRBV27	15	TRBJ1-1	CASSSTGTGGGEAFF
TRBV30	14	TRBJ2-2	CAWSERGDTGELFF
TRBV12-3/TRBV12-4	15	TRBJ2-7	CASSSTFSASYEQYF
TRBV6-5	15	TRBJ1-3	CASSYSGSRGNTIYF
TRBV28	16	TRBJ2-1	CASSSPGRGGYNEQFF
TRBV12-3/TRBV12-4	13	TRBJ1-2	CASSFNSNYGYTF
TRBV12-3/TRBV12-4	12	TRBJ2-7	CASSPDTYEQYF
TRBV7-2	16	.	CASSRDRGSKVNEQFF
TRBV7-9	17	TRBJ1-2	CASSPHRADKRLYGYTF
TRBV20-1	15	TRBJ2-1	CSASQTSGSHNEQFF
TRBV12-3/TRBV12-4	13	TRBJ2-5	CASLSSSEGTQYF
TRBV4-3	15	TRBJ2-7	CASSLEREGTYEQYF
TRBV5-1	16	TRBJ2-1	CASSGGLAGSYNEQFF
TRBV6-7	13	TRBJ1-1	CARPDDQGTEAFF
TRBV10-2	14	TRBJ2-2	CASSEDRATGELFF
TRBV7-2	14	TRBJ1-6	CASSFEQGNSPLHF
TRBV3-1	11	TRBJ1-2	CASSQELDYTF
TRBV5-5	14	TRBJ1-1	CASSHAGSGTEAFF
TRBV3-1	13	TRBJ1-1	CASSQERGTEAFF
TRBV24-1	13	TRBJ2-5	CATNRDSQETQYF
TRBV18	13	TRBJ1-1	CASSPVAGTEAFF
TRBV28	14	TRBJ1-2	CASSSPGQNYGYTF
TRBV18	15	TRBJ2-7	CASSPQKGLSYEQYF
TRBV5-1	15	TRBJ1-6	CASSLEGPTQSPLHF
TRBV20-1	13	TRBJ2-7	CSARTSRNHEQYF
TRBV5-5	14	TRBJ2-1	CASSFRVSYNEQFF
TRBV27	13	TRBJ2-7	CASSFRLADEQYF
TRBV24-1	13	TRBJ1-1	CATSARERTEAFF
TRBV7-2	16	TRBJ2-1	CASSMLAASSYNEQFF
TRBV20-1	13	TRBJ2-7	CSARDPGVYEQYF